This is a list of T cell receptor beta chains from one sample in a study of T cell repertoires in cytomegalovirus infection. TCRdb fed the reads into MiXCR, producing one record per CDR3 protein. The table records 680,000 or so distinct CDR3 sequences, approximately 33% of them present only once. Antigens for these TCRs are unknown. The input for sequencing was cultured PBMCs, taken from culture after CMV antigen stimulation. Every receptor here comes from a human donor in good health (CMV status not recorded). Some clones in this sample may be carry-over from other donors' samples. CDR3s include the opening cysteine and the closing phenylalanine or tryptophan. A D gene is named only where the DNA matches it firmly. Clone size is not always given. Where it is, it says once, few, many or a class for expanded clones.

abundance: -
v_gene: TRBV15
j_gene: TRBJ1-3
d_gene: -
CDR3nt: TGTGCCACCAGCAGAGGAGGGCGACTCCAGCTAGGAAACACCATATATTTT
CDR3aa: CATSRGGRLQLGNTIYF

abundance: few
v_gene: TRBV19
j_gene: TRBJ2-5
d_gene: -
CDR3nt: TGTGCCAGTAGTATAGTGGGCACATGGGAGACCCAGTACTTC
CDR3aa: CASSIVGTWETQYF

abundance: -
v_gene: TRBV12-3/TRBV12-4
j_gene: TRBJ2-1
d_gene: TRBD2
CDR3nt: TGTGCCAGCAGTTTGCCTAGCGGGGGCCTCGGGGAGCAGTTCTTC
CDR3aa: CASSLPSGGLGEQFF

abundance: -
v_gene: TRBV7-2
j_gene: TRBJ2-7
d_gene: -
CDR3nt: TGTGCCAGCAGCTTGGGTTGGGGCGCCTCCTACGAGCAGTACTTC
CDR3aa: CASSLGWGASYEQYF

abundance: once
v_gene: TRBV29-1
j_gene: TRBJ2-1
d_gene: -
CDR3nt: TGCAGCGTTCACCACGGAGGAGAGCAGTTCTTC
CDR3aa: CSVHHGGEQFF

abundance: -
v_gene: TRBV11-2
j_gene: TRBJ2-3
d_gene: TRBD2
CDR3nt: TGTGCCAGCAGCTCCGTCCGCGGGGGAGGAAGCCGCACAGATACGCAGTATTTT
CDR3aa: CASSSVRGGGSRTDTQYF

abundance: many
v_gene: TRBV7-2
j_gene: TRBJ1-3
d_gene: -
CDR3nt: TGTGCCAGCAGCTTATCCTTTCGGTCGTGGGCACGAAGTGAGCACACCATATATTTT
CDR3aa: CASSLSFRSWARSEHTIYF

abundance: -
v_gene: TRBV28
j_gene: TRBJ2-3
d_gene: -
CDR3nt: TGTGCCAGCAGTCCCCCTGGAGTCCCAGATACGCAGTATTTT
CDR3aa: CASSPPGVPDTQYF

abundance: few
v_gene: TRBV20-1
j_gene: TRBJ1-1
d_gene: -
CDR3nt: TGCAGTGCGGGACATCAGAACACTGAAGCTTTCTTT
CDR3aa: CSAGHQNTEAFF

abundance: many
v_gene: TRBV7-2
j_gene: TRBJ2-1
d_gene: TRBD2
CDR3nt: TGTGCCAGCAGCTCTCTAGGGACTAGCGGTTACAATGAGCAGTTCTTC
CDR3aa: CASSSLGTSGYNEQFF

abundance: -
v_gene: TRBV7-2
j_gene: TRBJ2-7
d_gene: TRBD2
CDR3nt: TGTGCCAGCAACCTCGCGGGAGTGAAGGACGAGCAGTACTTC
CDR3aa: CASNLAGVKDEQYF

abundance: -
v_gene: TRBV12-3/TRBV12-4
j_gene: TRBJ2-1
d_gene: TRBD1
CDR3nt: TGTGCCTCAAGAGGAAGGGGGCTTGAGTTCTTC
CDR3aa: CASRGRGLEFF

abundance: few
v_gene: TRBV7-2
j_gene: TRBJ1-2
d_gene: -
CDR3nt: TGTGCCAGCAGCTTAGCGGCAGGGGATGGCTACACCTTC
CDR3aa: CASSLAAGDGYTF

abundance: -
v_gene: TRBV18
j_gene: TRBJ1-2
d_gene: -
CDR3nt: TGTGCCAGCTCACCTGGGAGCAGGCGCGATGGCTACACCTTC
CDR3aa: CASSPGSRRDGYTF

abundance: many
v_gene: TRBV4-1
j_gene: TRBJ1-2
d_gene: -
CDR3nt: TGCGCCAGCAGCCAGCTTGGGCAGAGAAATGGCTACACCTTC
CDR3aa: CASSQLGQRNGYTF

abundance: few
v_gene: TRBV7-9
j_gene: TRBJ1-1
d_gene: TRBD1
CDR3nt: TGTGCCAGCAGTCGGGACAGGGGGCGGTCAGAGACTGAAGCTTTCTTT
CDR3aa: CASSRDRGRSETEAFF

abundance: few
v_gene: TRBV4-1
j_gene: TRBJ2-1
d_gene: -
CDR3nt: TGCGCCAGCAGCCAAGGCCTAGCGTCAAACAATGAGCAGTTCTTC
CDR3aa: CASSQGLASNNEQFF

abundance: many
v_gene: TRBV7-2
j_gene: TRBJ2-1
d_gene: TRBD2
CDR3nt: TGTGCCAGCAGCTTAGTGGGGCGGGAGGGGCAGTTCTTC
CDR3aa: CASSLVGREGQFF

abundance: few
v_gene: TRBV11-3
j_gene: TRBJ2-7
d_gene: -
CDR3nt: TGTGCCAGCAGCCTGAACCGCGGGCTCGAGCAGTACTTC
CDR3aa: CASSLNRGLEQYF

abundance: -
v_gene: TRBV4-1
j_gene: TRBJ2-3
d_gene: TRBD2
CDR3nt: TGTGCCAGCAGCCCCCGAATGACTAGCAGCACAGATACGCAGTATTTT
CDR3aa: CASSPRMTSSTDTQYF

abundance: few
v_gene: TRBV7-2
j_gene: TRBJ2-7
d_gene: -
CDR3nt: TGTGCCAGCAGCCCCGGAAGGCGTTTAACCTACGAGCAGTACTTC
CDR3aa: CASSPGRRLTYEQYF

abundance: -
v_gene: TRBV6-1
j_gene: TRBJ2-3
d_gene: -
CDR3nt: TGTGCCAGCAGTGTACTTGAGTGGGTTGACACAGATACGCAGTATTTT
CDR3aa: CASSVLEWVDTDTQYF

abundance: -
v_gene: TRBV29-1
j_gene: TRBJ2-7
d_gene: TRBD1
CDR3nt: TGCAGCGTTGGACAGGGGGCGAAGGAGCAGTACTTC
CDR3aa: CSVGQGAKEQYF

abundance: many
v_gene: TRBV19
j_gene: TRBJ1-2
d_gene: -
CDR3nt: TGTGCCAGTAGTATCCGCGGGGCCGATGGCTACACCTTC
CDR3aa: CASSIRGADGYTF

abundance: few
v_gene: TRBV12-3/TRBV12-4
j_gene: TRBJ1-1
d_gene: -
CDR3nt: TGTGCCAGCACCCCACCGGGACCGCAAGCTTTCTTT
CDR3aa: CASTPPGPQAFF

abundance: -
v_gene: TRBV20-1
j_gene: TRBJ2-3
d_gene: TRBD2
CDR3nt: TGCAGTGCTAGCGGGGGGGCCAGTGGAGATACGCAGTATTTT
CDR3aa: CSASGGASGDTQYF

abundance: few
v_gene: TRBV20-1
j_gene: TRBJ1-4
d_gene: -
CDR3nt: TGCAGTGCTAGACATGGCTGGACGGATGAAAAACTGTTTTTT
CDR3aa: CSARHGWTDEKLFF

abundance: many
v_gene: TRBV6-2/TRBV6-3
j_gene: TRBJ1-2
d_gene: -
CDR3nt: TGTGCCAGCAGTTACCCGGGGAGTCACTATGGCTACACCTTC
CDR3aa: CASSYPGSHYGYTF

abundance: -
v_gene: TRBV18
j_gene: TRBJ2-3
d_gene: -
CDR3nt: TGTGCCAGCTCACCACCGACCCCCACAGATACTCAGTATTTT
CDR3aa: CASSPPTPTDTQYF

abundance: few
v_gene: TRBV4-1
j_gene: TRBJ2-7
d_gene: TRBD2
CDR3nt: TGCGCCAGCAGCCAAGGAGGAAGCCTAGCGGGAGAATTCGAGCAGTACTTC
CDR3aa: CASSQGGSLAGEFEQYF

abundance: -
v_gene: TRBV6-2/TRBV6-3
j_gene: TRBJ2-7
d_gene: TRBD2
CDR3nt: TGTGCCAGCAGACCTGGGACTAAGCGGCAGTACTTC
CDR3aa: CASRPGTKRQYF

abundance: few
v_gene: TRBV7-2
j_gene: TRBJ1-5
d_gene: -
CDR3nt: TGTGCCAGCAGCTTCCGGGGTTTCCAGCCCCAGCATTTT
CDR3aa: CASSFRGFQPQHF